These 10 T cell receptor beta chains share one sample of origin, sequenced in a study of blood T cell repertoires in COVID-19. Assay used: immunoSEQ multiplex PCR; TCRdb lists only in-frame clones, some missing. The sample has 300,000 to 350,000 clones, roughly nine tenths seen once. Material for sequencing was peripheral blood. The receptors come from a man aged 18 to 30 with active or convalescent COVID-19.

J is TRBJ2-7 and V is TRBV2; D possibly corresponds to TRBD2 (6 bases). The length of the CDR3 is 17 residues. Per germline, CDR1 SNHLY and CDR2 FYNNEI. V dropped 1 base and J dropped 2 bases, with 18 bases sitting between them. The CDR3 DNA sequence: TGTGCCAGCAGTGAAGGTTTTTGGCGGGACTTTACCTACGAGCAGTACTTC. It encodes CASSEGFWRDFTYEQYF.

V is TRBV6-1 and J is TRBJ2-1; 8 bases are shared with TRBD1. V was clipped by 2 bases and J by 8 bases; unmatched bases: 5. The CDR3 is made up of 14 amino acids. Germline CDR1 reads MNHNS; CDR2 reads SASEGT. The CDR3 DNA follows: TGTGCCAGCAGTGAACAGGGGGCTAGTCATGAGCAGTTCTTC. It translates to CASSEQGASHEQFF.

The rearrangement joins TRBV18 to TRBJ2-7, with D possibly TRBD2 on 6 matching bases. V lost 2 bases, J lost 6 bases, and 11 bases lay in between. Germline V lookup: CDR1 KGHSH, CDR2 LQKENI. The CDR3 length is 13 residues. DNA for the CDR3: TGTGCCAGCTCACCAGGGGACGGGGGCGAGCAGTACTTC. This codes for CASSPGDGGEQYF.

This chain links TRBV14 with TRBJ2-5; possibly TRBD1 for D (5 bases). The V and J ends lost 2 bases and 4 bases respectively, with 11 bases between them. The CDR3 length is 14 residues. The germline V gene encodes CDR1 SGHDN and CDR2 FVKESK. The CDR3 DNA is TGTGCCAGCAGCCAACGGGTTCAGGGAGAGACCCAGTACTTC. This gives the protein CASSQRVQGETQYF.

CDR3 sequence: CATSDFGAEQYF. In nucleotides, the CDR3 is TGTGCCACCAGTGATTTCGGAGCCGAGCAGTACTTC. This sequence joins TRBV24-1 and TRBJ2-7; D is uncertain. Germline V lookup: CDR1 KGHDR, CDR2 SFDVKD. This CDR3 is built from 12 residues. The V end was cut by 1 base, the J end by 6 bases, with 6 bases between.

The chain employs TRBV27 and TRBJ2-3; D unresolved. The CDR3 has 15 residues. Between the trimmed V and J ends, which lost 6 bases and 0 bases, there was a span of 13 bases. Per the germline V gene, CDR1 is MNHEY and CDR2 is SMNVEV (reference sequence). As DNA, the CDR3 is TGTGCCAGCAGCAGCTGGGCCCTTAGCACAGATACGCAGTATTTT. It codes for CASSSWALSTDTQYF.

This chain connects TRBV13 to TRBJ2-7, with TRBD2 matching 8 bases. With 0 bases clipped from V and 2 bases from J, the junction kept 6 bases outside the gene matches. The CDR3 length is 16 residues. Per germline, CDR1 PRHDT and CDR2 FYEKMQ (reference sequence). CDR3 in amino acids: CASSLGYGRDAYEQYF. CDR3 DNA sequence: TGTGCCAGCAGCTTAGGATACGGGAGGGACGCCTACGAGCAGTACTTC.

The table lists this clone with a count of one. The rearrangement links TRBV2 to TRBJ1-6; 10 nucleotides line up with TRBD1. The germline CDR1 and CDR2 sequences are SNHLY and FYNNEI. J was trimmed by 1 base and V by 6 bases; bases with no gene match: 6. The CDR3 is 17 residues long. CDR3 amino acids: CASRGQGKGSYNSPLHF. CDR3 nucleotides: TGTGCCAGCAGGGGACAGGGGAAAGGGTCCTATAATTCACCCCTCCACTTT.

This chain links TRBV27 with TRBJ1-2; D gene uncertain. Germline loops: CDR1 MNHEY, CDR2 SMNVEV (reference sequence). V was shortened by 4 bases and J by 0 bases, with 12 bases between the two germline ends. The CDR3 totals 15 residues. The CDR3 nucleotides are TGTGCCAGCAGTTCCCGGGTCTTAGCTAACTATGGCTACACCTTC. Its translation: CASSSRVLANYGYTF.

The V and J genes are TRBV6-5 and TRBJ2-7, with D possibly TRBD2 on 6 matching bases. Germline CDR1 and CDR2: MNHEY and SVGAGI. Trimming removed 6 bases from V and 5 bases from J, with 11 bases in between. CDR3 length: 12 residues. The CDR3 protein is CASRPRGDEQYF. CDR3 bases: TGTGCCAGCAGGCCCCGCGGGGACGAGCAGTACTTC.